This T cell receptor (beta chain) is from a study of beta chain features in type 1 diabetes. Study-wide context: Sorted cells, roughly 100,000,000 in number, were examined across all samples.

CD4+ naive, central memory, regulatory and stem cell-like memory subsets were isolated by sorting on CD45RO/CCR7/CD25/CD127/CD95/CD27. Investigators reverse transcribed all isolated RNA, so they sequenced expressed TCRB transcripts. TCRdb keeps only in-frame clones here, not all; method: immunoSEQ multiplex PCR. This sample has 160,000 or so clones, with roughly 60% found just once. As to this clone: What it recognizes is unknown.

Study-level findings and limits: In the patient group, naive, central memory and Treg TCRB repertoires seemed more alike than in the healthy donor group. Moderate yet significant TCRB CDR3 shortening was seen in Type 1 diabetes patients in all four CD4+ subsets.

Per germline, CDR1 SEHNR and CDR2 FQNEAQ (reference sequence). The V and J ends lost 1 base and 2 bases respectively, with 7 bases between them. This CDR3 has 14 amino acids. The chain combines TRBV7-9 with TRBJ2-3; D uncertain. The sequence was collected from a man in his thirties or forties with type 1 diabetes. The sequenced material came from naive CD4+ T cells from blood. The CDR3 spells CASSLGRITDTQYF. CDR3 in DNA: TGTGCCAGCAGCTTAGGTCGGATCACAGATACGCAGTATTTT.